This TCR beta chain appears in the sequencing data of a study of glioma-infiltrating T cells after dendritic cell vaccination. Across the study: Autologous tumor lysate was loaded overnight onto monocyte-derived dendritic cells grown seven days with IL-4 and GM-CSF.

The sample's time point: after dendritic cell vaccination, including at tumor progression/relapse. Patients had residual fresh-frozen tumor tissue and more than two years of survival data. Assay: immunoSEQ multiplex PCR; the TCRdb copy retains only in-frame clones and omits some. The table lists 99,000 or so clones, approximately 84% of them singletons, with roughly 5.3% in the top ten. V was clipped by 1 base and J by 5 bases, with 17 bases between them. The V gene's germline CDR1 is SGHVS and CDR2 FQNEAQ. The length of the CDR3 is 16 residues. The gene calls are TRBV7-8 and TRBJ1-1; D may be TRBD1 (6 bases). The TCR sequence derives from a human donor with glioblastoma. The material was blood, obtained after dendritic cell vaccination. The CDR3 region has the DNA TGTGCCAGCAGCTTAGTAATGCTGGGTAGGGGGACTGAAGCTTTCTTT. Protein product: CASSLVMLGRGTEAFF.